This T cell receptor beta chain was sequenced for a study of Ad26.COV2.S vaccination and SARS-CoV-2 variants. Findings and caveats of the study: Spike-specific TCR breadth was greater in vaccine than placebo recipients.

Treatment: approximately 18 received Ad26.COV2.S at low or high dose, single or two shots; about 5 received placebo; per-sample allocation not given. The samples date from day 63 after the first vaccine or placebo injection. The repertoire was sequenced with immunoSEQ multiplex PCR; TCRdb's copy has only in-frame clones and lacks some. This sample carries around 400,000 clones, 89% of them seen once, and the ten largest clones take under 2%. To note about this clone: Its target is unknown.

V lost 5 bases and J lost 4; bases outside the gene matches: 5. CDR3 length: 14 residues. The germline gives CDR1 SGHNT, CDR2 YENEEA. The V and J genes are TRBV11-3 and TRBJ2-1; 7 bases fit TRBD2. The TCR was taken from a person aged 18 to 59 who received the Ad26.COV2.S COVID-19 vaccine or a placebo. The source material was peripheral blood, sampled in a trial of Ad26.COV2.S vaccine versus placebo. CDR3 protein: CASSPSRGYNEQFF. The DNA of the CDR3 is TGTGCCAGCAGCCCCTCGCGGGGGTACAATGAGCAGTTCTTC.